This TCR beta chain was observed in a study of blood T cells in healthy people across ages (dated by TCRdb to 2015 to 2017). About the investigation overall: Template switching captured roughly one uniquely barcoded TCR beta cDNA molecule per two T cells in model experiments. Age-related changes in TCR beta repertoire diversity were measured in the study by deep sequencing normalized with unique cDNA molecular identifiers. The donors were split into four age groups: young (average around 15 years), middle-aged (over 35), aged (62) and long-lived (roughly 77). To avoid experimental bias, donors of different ages were distributed randomly across sequencing lanes. Two additional independent replicas of 1 million unique cDNA reads from the same blood draw were analyzed for two donors (one aged 18 to 30 and one aged 80 or older). Overall study outcomes, separate from this receptor: As age increased, observed TCR beta diversity per million T cells dropped in a roughly linear way, and a significant reduction was already evident by age about 40. Estimates of total diversity from one million sequenced T cells were regarded as lower bounds and underestimates. Compared with the aged group, more naive CD4+ T cells, fewer expanded clones and increased TCR diversity were shown by the long-lived group, suggesting age selection. Observed TCR beta diversity correlated strongly with the percentage of naive T cells measured by flow cytometry. Donor CMV infection status was unknown, potentially confounding age-related changes in expanded clonotypes. Since profiling was done on bulk unsorted PBMCs, naive and antigen-experienced compartments could not be conclusively compared.

Donors were 39 systemically healthy Caucasian individuals from Russia aged 6 to 90 years. Each donor gave ten milliliters of peripheral blood, drawn into EDTA-treated Vacutainer tubes. Ficoll-Paque density-gradient centrifugation was used to isolate PBMCs, with at least 6 million obtained per sample. Trizol reagent was used to extract total RNA from the PBMCs, yielding at least 5.5 micrograms per sample. Naive CD45RAhigh/CD27high T cell percentages were measured by flow cytometry on a PBMC aliquot from every donor. Relative to germline, V is 3 bases shorter and J is 7 bases shorter, with 10 bases between their ends. The germline V gene (reference sequence) sets CDR1 to SEHNR and CDR2 to FQNEAQ. The CDR3 holds 13 amino acids from the cysteine to the phenylalanine. The retained sequence is limited to the CDR3, 39 bases, with the frame set at the first base. Libraries were made using 5' RACE. Sequencing was performed on an Illumina HiSeq 2500. The second PCR ran for about 7 to 11 cycles and used a J-beta primer mix along with a sample-barcoded 5' primer. A template-switch 5' adaptor carrying 12 random nucleotides introduced a unique molecular identifier onto each TCR beta cDNA molecule. Each sample yielded at least 2.5 million CDR3-containing paired-end reads. The Mint cDNA synthesis kit, primed by a TRBC-specific oligonucleotide, was used to synthesize first-strand cDNA from all RNA. Following uracil-DNA glycosylase treatment, a first 18-cycle PCR with universal primers M1SS and BC2_uni_R was performed on all cDNA. On the study's bioinformatics: Normalization of each sample was performed by random selection of 1 million high-quality reads, each carrying a distinct molecular identifier. Instead of being binned into consensus sequences, reads with shared molecular identifiers were discarded. MiTCR, set to a Q25 quality threshold and the strictest error-elimination algorithm, was used for CDR3 identification, clonotype clustering and error correction. A nonparametric unseen species model with Euler transformation was used to estimate lower-bound total TCR beta diversity. In-frame beta chains were kept once TCRdb had trimmed the public reads at Q25 with fastp and called clones with MiXCR. Each CDR3 protein gets just one entry, which takes the most common genes and DNA from the rows behind it. It is TCRdb's table, rather than the study itself, that gives the V and J calls and clone size. The sample table shows about 1,500,000 distinct CDR3 sequences, and roughly 28% are seen once. The top ten clones comprise around 7.7% of the sample.

In this sample, this clonotype turned up a few times. Its antigen is still unknown. Base quality data are lacking; no much larger clone is found one base away. The sequence was collected from a woman aged 25 to 45 in good health. The specimen was blood. Recombination joined TRBV7-9 with TRBJ2-1; the D gene remains uncertain. The CDR3 sequence is CASSFSSLNEQFF. The nucleotide sequence reads as follows: TGTGCCAGCAGCTTTAGTAGCCTTAATGAGCAGTTCTTC.